This is a list of T cell receptor beta chains from one sample in a study of blood T cells in healthy people across ages. TCRdb re-derived calls from the 5' RACE reads in MiXCR, one entry per CDR3 protein. Of about 2 million distinct CDR3 sequences listed, about 50% are singletons. The specimen was blood. Receptor source: a woman in her 40s in good health. Both conserved end residues are part of each CDR3. Fields, in order: V gene, clone size, D gene, J gene, CDR3 protein, CDR3 DNA. A D gene is named only where the DNA matches it firmly. The listing skips clone size in some rows; elsewhere it reads once, few, many or a size class.

TRBV20-1	few	NA	TRBJ2-1	CSAREGNPYNEQFF	TGCAGTGCTAGGGAGGGAAACCCGTACAATGAGCAGTTCTTC
TRBV7-9	NA	NA	TRBJ2-3	CASREGSVTDTQYF	TGTGCCAGCAGAGAAGGGAGCGTCACAGATACGCAGTATTTT
TRBV2	NA	NA	TRBJ2-3	CASSFESTQYF	TGTGCCAGCAGCTTCGAGAGCACGCAGTATTTT
TRBV29-1	few	TRBD1	TRBJ2-7	CSVGTSGQGVFEQYF	TGCAGCGTTGGAACCTCGGGACAGGGGGTGTTCGAGCAGTACTTC
TRBV27	NA	NA	TRBJ2-5	CASRDTLQETQYF	TGTGCCAGCAGAGACACCCTTCAAGAGACCCAGTACTTC
TRBV27	once	NA	TRBJ2-1	CASSLSVRGGEQFF	TGTGCCAGCAGTTTAAGTGTCAGAGGGGGTGAGCAGTTCTTC
TRBV9	NA	TRBD1	TRBJ1-6	CASSVGTGVGSPLHF	TGTGCCAGCAGCGTAGGGACAGGGGTCGGTTCACCCCTCCACTTT
TRBV4-1	few	NA	TRBJ1-2	CASSQDHIHGYTF	TGCGCCAGCAGCCAAGATCATATTCACGGCTACACCTTC
TRBV4-3	NA	TRBD1	TRBJ1-4	CASSQVRDSYEKLFF	TGCGCCAGCAGCCAAGTGAGGGACAGCTATGAAAAACTGTTTTTT
TRBV20-1	NA	NA	TRBJ2-1	CSASLGGASYNEQFF	TGCAGTGCCTCGCTGGGCGGGGCATCCTACAATGAGCAGTTCTTC
TRBV6-1	NA	TRBD1	TRBJ2-3	CASSVETGTNTQYF	TGTGCCAGCAGTGTCGAGACAGGGACGAATACGCAGTATTTT
TRBV28	few	TRBD1	TRBJ1-1	CASSYTGVAFF	TGTGCCAGCAGTTATACAGGGGTAGCTTTCTTT
TRBV29-1	few	TRBD2	TRBJ2-7	CSVLGAGSYEQYF	TGCAGCGTTTTGGGAGCGGGAAGCTACGAGCAGTACTTC
TRBV20-1	NA	NA	TRBJ1-2	CSARDQSGRVGYGYTF	TGCAGTGCTAGAGATCAATCAGGGAGAGTCGGCTATGGCTACACCTTC
TRBV5-1	NA	TRBD2	TRBJ2-7	CASSATSGGAGEQYF	TGCGCCAGCAGCGCAACTAGCGGGGGGGCCGGCGAGCAGTACTTC
TRBV6-2/TRBV6-3	NA	NA	TRBJ1-5	CASRRGVDVNQPQHF	TGTGCCAGCAGACGGGGGGTGGATGTTAATCAGCCCCAGCATTTT
TRBV7-3	NA	NA	TRBJ2-3	CASSPRDRPDTQYF	TGTGCCAGCAGTCCCAGGGACCGCCCAGATACGCAGTATTTT
TRBV9	NA	NA	TRBJ2-3	CASSVESGMGTDTQYF	TGTGCCAGCAGCGTAGAGTCGGGGATGGGCACAGATACGCAGTATTTT
TRBV20-1	NA	TRBD2	TRBJ2-7	CSALSGGRYNEQYF	TGCAGTGCATTATCGGGGGGGAGGTACAATGAGCAGTACTTC
TRBV29-1	few	TRBD2	TRBJ2-5	CSPRMGGGSFYQETQYF	TGCAGCCCCCGGATGGGCGGGGGGTCCTTTTACCAAGAGACCCAGTACTTC
TRBV7-2	NA	NA	TRBJ1-5	CASSADRRSNQPQHF	TGTGCCAGCAGCGCAGATAGACGGAGCAATCAGCCCCAGCATTTT
TRBV6-5	few	TRBD2	TRBJ2-5	CASSSHAGVIQETQYF	TGTGCCAGCAGTTCCCACGCGGGGGTAATACAAGAGACCCAGTACTTC
TRBV5-5	once	NA	TRBJ2-7	CASSGGLGPTSYEQYF	TGTGCCAGCAGCGGAGGATTAGGACCGACATCCTACGAGCAGTACTTC
TRBV20-1	NA	NA	TRBJ2-1	CSARTNTGQFF	TGCAGTGCTAGAACCAACACCGGGCAGTTCTTC
TRBV7-8	NA	TRBD2	TRBJ2-2	CASNSGGGGELFF	TGTGCCAGCAATAGCGGGGGAGGTGGGGAGCTGTTTTTT
TRBV7-2	few	NA	TRBJ2-3	CASGAGTTDTQYF	TGTGCCAGCGGGGCGGGGACCACAGATACGCAGTATTTT
TRBV5-1	NA	NA	TRBJ1-1	CASSFLDTAQNTEAFF	TGCGCCAGCAGCTTCTTGGACACGGCACAGAACACTGAAGCTTTCTTT
TRBV6-5	NA	TRBD2	TRBJ2-1	CASHGGAGGDEQFF	TGTGCCAGCCACGGGGGGGCCGGTGGAGATGAGCAGTTCTTC
TRBV6-1	NA	TRBD1	TRBJ2-5	CASSFGTASSGTQYF	TGTGCCAGCAGCTTCGGGACAGCAAGTAGTGGGACCCAGTACTTC
TRBV15	NA	TRBD2	TRBJ2-1	CATRSGGGVDEQFF	TGTGCCACCCGGTCGGGCGGGGGGGTCGATGAGCAGTTCTTC
TRBV29-1	NA	TRBD1	TRBJ2-3	CSARTGGLDTRYF	TGCAGCGCGCGGACAGGCGGTCTAGATACGCGGTATTTT
TRBV6-2/TRBV6-3	NA	NA	TRBJ2-2	CASSRPPGELFF	TGTGCCAGCAGTCGACCCCCCGGGGAGCTGTTTTTT
TRBV28	NA	NA	TRBJ2-4	CASSSPGVAKNIQYF	TGTGCCAGCAGTTCCCCCGGGGTAGCCAAAAACATTCAGTACTTC
TRBV9	NA	NA	TRBJ1-2	CASAHSTNYGYTF	TGTGCCAGCGCACACTCAACTAACTATGGCTACACCTTC
TRBV9	NA	NA	TRBJ2-5	CASSVGRGGIREPQYF	TGTGCCAGCAGCGTAGGCAGGGGAGGGATTCGGGAGCCCCAGTACTTC
TRBV29-1	few	TRBD2	TRBJ2-7	CSVEVAIERGDWYEQYF	TGCAGCGTTGAAGTGGCCATTGAGCGGGGGGACTGGTACGAGCAGTACTTC
TRBV11-2	NA	TRBD2	TRBJ2-5	CASSNLWTSGVDAETQYF	TGTGCCAGCAGTAACCTGTGGACTAGCGGGGTAGATGCAGAGACCCAGTACTTC
TRBV7-2	few	NA	TRBJ1-6	CASSSRQEYNSPLHF	TGTGCCAGCAGCTCGAGACAGGAGTATAATTCACCCCTCCACTTT
TRBV6-5	NA	NA	TRBJ2-4	CASGGTAGKRQYF	TGTGCCAGCGGAGGGACAGCGGGAAAACGGCAGTACTTC
TRBV12-3/TRBV12-4	few	NA	TRBJ2-2	CASRGPAGELFF	TGTGCCAGCAGAGGGCCTGCCGGGGAGCTGTTTTTT
TRBV20-1	few	TRBD2	TRBJ2-1	CSARVAGLVDEQFF	TGCAGTGCTAGAGTAGCGGGCCTAGTCGATGAGCAGTTCTTC
TRBV19	NA	NA	TRBJ2-4	CASSIRTSAKNIQYF	TGTGCCAGTAGTATCAGGACATCTGCCAAAAACATTCAGTACTTC
TRBV4-1	NA	NA	TRBJ1-1	CASTPGPRPAFF	TGCGCCAGCACCCCGGGCCCACGGCCCGCTTTCTTT
TRBV28	few	TRBD2	TRBJ2-5	CASSDSGWETQYF	TGTGCCAGCAGTGATAGCGGGTGGGAGACCCAGTACTTC
TRBV3-1	few	NA	TRBJ1-1	CASSQRDDTEAFF	TGTGCCAGCAGCCAACGCGACGACACTGAAGCTTTCTTT
TRBV24-1	NA	TRBD1	TRBJ2-4	CATSDRMTGGENIQYF	TGTGCCACCAGTGACCGAATGACAGGGGGTGAAAACATTCAGTACTTC
TRBV28	NA	TRBD1	TRBJ2-7	CASSSRTGATYEQYF	TGTGCCAGCAGTTCGCGGACAGGGGCAACCTACGAGCAGTACTTC
TRBV4-1	once	NA	TRBJ1-4	CASSHRGRQGDVYGEKLFF	TGCGCCAGCAGCCACCGAGGGCGGCAGGGAGATGTCTACGGCGAAAAACTGTTTTTT
TRBV24-1	NA	TRBD1	TRBJ1-4	CATSEWDRGAHNEKLFF	TGTGCCACCAGTGAGTGGGACAGGGGTGCTCATAATGAAAAACTGTTTTTT
TRBV6-2/TRBV6-3	once	TRBD2	TRBJ2-1	CASSYLGLAEYNEQFF	TGTGCCAGCAGTTACCTGGGACTAGCGGAGTACAATGAGCAGTTCTTC
TRBV9	NA	NA	TRBJ2-5	CASSVLGRGNQETQYF	TGTGCCAGCAGCGTACTAGGTCGGGGCAACCAAGAGACCCAGTACTTC
TRBV12-3/TRBV12-4	NA	TRBD1	TRBJ1-2	CASQRWDSYGYTF	TGTGCCAGCCAGCGGTGGGACAGTTATGGCTACACCTTC
TRBV4-1	few	NA	TRBJ2-1	CASSQAQGEPEQFF	TGCGCCAGCAGCCAAGCCCAGGGAGAGCCTGAGCAGTTCTTC
TRBV9	NA	NA	TRBJ1-2	CASSVDLRVPTNYGYTF	TGTGCCAGCAGCGTAGATTTGAGGGTCCCTACTAACTATGGCTACACCTTC